This T cell receptor beta chain was sequenced in a study of shared clonotypes between healthy human individuals. Study as a whole: The study drew on a couple of women and a few men aged 18 to 49 as donors. Plates per donor: three CD4 naive, three CD4 memory, two CD8 naive, one CD8 memory.

About this clone: What it recognizes is unknown.

CDR3 length equals 16 residues. J was trimmed by 5 bases and V by 4 bases; bases with no gene match: 12. Germline V gene sequence: CDR1 SEHNR, CDR2 FQNEAQ (reference sequence). Study results and caveats: Clonotype sharing among donors likely depends on sequencing depth. Non-shared clonotypes had lower generation probabilities than those shared by all four donors.

Clones were sequenced by immunoSEQ multiplex PCR, and TCRdb holds only the in-frame ones, with some missing. In the table there are about 980,000 clones, approximately 80% of which are singletons. The sequenced sample was memory CD4+ T cells sorted from blood. Indicated subset: CD45RA-negative fraction. The chain employs TRBV7-9 and TRBJ1-1; 8 bases are shared with TRBD1. The clonotype comes from a man younger than 30 in good health. The DNA for the CDR3 is TGTGCCAGCAGCTGGAGACAGGGGCGATTCAAGACTGAAGCTTTCTTT. It specifies CASSWRQGRFKTEAFF.